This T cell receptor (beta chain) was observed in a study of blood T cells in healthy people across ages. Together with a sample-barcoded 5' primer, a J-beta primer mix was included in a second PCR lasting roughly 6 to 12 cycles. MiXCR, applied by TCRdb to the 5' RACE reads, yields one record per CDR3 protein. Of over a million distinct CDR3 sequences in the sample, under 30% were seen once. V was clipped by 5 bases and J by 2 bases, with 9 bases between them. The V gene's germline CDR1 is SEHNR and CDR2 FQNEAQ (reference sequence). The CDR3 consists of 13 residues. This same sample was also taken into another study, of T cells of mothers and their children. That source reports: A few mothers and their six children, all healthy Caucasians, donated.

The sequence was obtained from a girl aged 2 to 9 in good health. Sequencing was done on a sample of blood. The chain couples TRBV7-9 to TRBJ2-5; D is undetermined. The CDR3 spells CASSLIFQETQYF. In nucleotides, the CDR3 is TGTGCCAGCAGCCTGATATTTCAAGAGACCCAGTACTTC.